This is a list of T cell receptor beta chains from one sample in a study of blood T cell repertoires in COVID-19. TCRdb keeps only in-frame clones here, not all; method: immunoSEQ multiplex PCR. Found here are 100,000 to 150,000 clones, approximately 74% of them singletons; the top ten hold over 4.5%. Input material: peripheral blood. The receptor source for this set is a man in his 60s with acute or convalescent COVID-19. CDR3s include the opening cysteine and the closing phenylalanine or tryptophan. Fields, in order: clone size, J gene, V gene, D gene, CDR3 protein, CDR3 DNA. The D gene is left open where the match is weak. Some rows have no size entry. The others give once, few or many, or a class for an expanded clone.

NA TRBJ1-2 TRBV14 NA CASSQERGKIGGYTF TGTGCCAGCAGCCAAGAACGGGGAAAGATCGGTGGCTACACCTTC
NA TRBJ2-3 TRBV6-2/TRBV6-3 TRBD1 CASSYTDRLGGRTDTQYF TGTGCCAGCAGTTACACCGATCGTTTAGGGGGCCGGACAGATACGCAGTATTTT
NA TRBJ2-1 TRBV5-1 NA CASSPEATEQFF TGCGCCAGCAGCCCGGAGGCGACAGAGCAGTTCTTC
NA TRBJ1-1 TRBV5-1 TRBD1 CASSGGQGMNTEAFF TGCGCCAGCAGCGGGGGACAGGGAATGAACACTGAAGCTTTCTTT
once TRBJ1-6 TRBV3-1/TRBV3-2 NA CASSQVPWTGMGSPLHF TGTGCCAGCAGCCAAGTCCCCTGGACGGGGATGGGTTCACCCCTCCACTTT
NA TRBJ1-6 TRBV27 NA CASREINSPLHF TGTGCCAGCAGGGAGATCAATTCACCCCTCCACTTT
NA TRBJ2-6 TRBV25-1 NA CASSVGGANVLTF TGTGCCAGCAGCGTCGGTGGGGCCAACGTCCTGACTTTC
NA TRBJ1-2 TRBV6-5 TRBD1 CASSYTGAAAGYTF TGTGCCAGCAGTTACACAGGGGCGGCGGCGGGCTACACCTTC
NA TRBJ2-3 TRBV7-2 TRBD2 CASSYRVAGEDTQYF TGTGCCAGCAGCTATCGAGTAGCGGGAGAAGATACGCAGTATTTT
NA TRBJ2-3 TRBV6-5 NA CASAIPSVSTDTQYF TGTGCCAGCGCCATCCCTAGCGTCAGCACAGATACGCAGTATTTT
few TRBJ2-7 TRBV27 TRBD2 CASNDSGGNDEQYF TGTGCCAGCAACGATAGCGGGGGAAACGACGAGCAGTACTTC
NA TRBJ1-2 TRBV6-5 TRBD1 CASLDRGRGGYGYTF TGTGCCAGCCTCGACAGGGGGAGGGGTGGTTATGGCTACACCTTC
NA TRBJ1-2 TRBV18 TRBD1 CASSPLRTGGGYTF TGTGCCAGCTCACCACTCCGGACAGGTGGCGGCTACACCTTC
NA TRBJ1-2 TRBV27 TRBD1 CASIHQPEDRGPPLYGYTF TGTGCCAGCATCCATCAACCCGAAGACAGGGGCCCCCCCCTCTATGGCTACACCTTC
NA TRBJ2-7 TRBV30 NA CAWGRESSYEQYF TGTGCCTGGGGACGGGAGTCGTCCTACGAGCAGTACTTC
NA TRBJ1-2 TRBV4-1 NA CASSQPREGTYGYTF TGCGCCAGCAGCCAACCCAGGGAGGGGACCTATGGCTACACCTTC
NA TRBJ2-3 TRBV7-2 TRBD2 CASSLVRAGGRGTQYF TGTGCCAGCAGCTTAGTTAGAGCGGGGGGTAGGGGTACGCAGTATTTT
NA TRBJ2-2 TRBV24-1 TRBD2 CATSDPRAGGPRELFF TGTGCCACCAGTGACCCACGAGCGGGAGGGCCGCGGGAGCTGTTTTTT
NA TRBJ1-2 TRBV7-9 NA CASSSGQLSNYGYTF TGTGCCAGCAGCTCCGGACAGCTTTCTAACTATGGCTACACCTTC
NA TRBJ2-7 TRBV5-6 TRBD2 CASSPIRDYSLEQYF TGTGCCAGCAGTCCAATCCGGGACTACTCCCTCGAGCAGTACTTC
NA TRBJ1-6 TRBV4-1 NA CASNDGPYNSPLHF TGCGCCAGCAACGATGGCCCGTATAATTCACCCCTCCACTTT
NA TRBJ2-7 TRBV27 TRBD1 CASSIQGARNEQYF TGTGCCAGCTCTATTCAGGGGGCGCGGAACGAGCAGTACTTC
few TRBJ1-2 TRBV18 NA CASSTLSRREGYTF TGTGCCAGCTCAACCCTATCGAGGAGGGAAGGCTACACCTTC
NA TRBJ1-3 TRBV5-1 TRBD1 CASSRTTDRSSGNTIYF TGCGCCAGCAGCCGAACCACGGACAGGAGCTCTGGAAACACCATATATTTT
few TRBJ2-7 TRBV7-9 TRBD2 CASSFRGGLAGGPREQYF TGTGCCAGCAGCTTCAGGGGTGGACTAGCGGGAGGGCCAAGGGAGCAGTACTTC
NA TRBJ1-5 TRBV30 NA CAWARGGLSNQPQHF TGTGCCTGGGCCCGCGGTGGCCTGAGCAATCAGCCCCAGCATTTT
NA TRBJ1-3 TRBV7-3 NA CASSLGSGSGNTIYF TGTGCCAGCAGCTTAGGGTCGGGGTCTGGAAACACCATATATTTT
NA TRBJ1-1 TRBV6-6 NA CASRAAESEAFF TGTGCCAGCAGGGCGGCAGAATCTGAAGCTTTCTTT
NA TRBJ1-4 TRBV5-1 NA CASSLGWEGEKLFF TGCGCCAGCAGCTTGGGATGGGAGGGTGAAAAACTGTTTTTT
few TRBJ1-1 TRBV7-3 NA CASSLNSMSGHTEAFF TGTGCCAGCAGCTTAAATAGTATGAGCGGCCACACTGAAGCTTTCTTT
few TRBJ1-2 TRBV5-5 NA CASSPGQQVYGYTF TGTGCCAGCAGCCCCGGGCAACAGGTCTATGGCTACACCTTC
once TRBJ2-5 TRBV12-3/TRBV12-4 NA CASSLSETQYF TGTGCCAGCAGTTTAAGCGAGACCCAGTACTTC
once TRBJ1-1 TRBV12-3/TRBV12-4 TRBD1 CASSLEDRGVAFF TGTGCCAGCAGTTTAGAGGACAGGGGAGTAGCTTTCTTT
NA TRBJ1-2 TRBV19 NA CASKIGRGYGYTF TGTGCCAGTAAGATCGGCAGGGGCTATGGCTACACCTTC
NA TRBJ1-2 TRBV27 NA CASSSGGRRGYTF TGTGCCAGCAGTAGCGGGGGGCGGAGAGGCTACACCTTC
NA TRBJ1-2 TRBV7-9 NA CASSLARAGNGYTF TGTGCCAGCAGCTTAGCTAGGGCAGGGAATGGCTACACCTTC
NA TRBJ2-7 TRBV6-5 TRBD1 CASSRGGQHYEQYF TGTGCCAGCAGTCGAGGGGGACAGCACTACGAGCAGTACTTC
once TRBJ1-5 TRBV27 NA CASSPEGGNGDQPQHF TGTGCCAGCAGTCCCGAGGGAGGGAACGGAGATCAGCCCCAGCATTTT
NA TRBJ2-3 TRBV6-1 NA CASSERQVTDTQYF TGTGCCAGCAGTGAAAGACAGGTCACAGATACGCAGTATTTT
NA TRBJ1-1 TRBV5-6 TRBD1 CASSYGTETTEAFF TGTGCCAGCAGCTATGGGACAGAGACCACTGAAGCTTTCTTT
NA TRBJ2-3 TRBV6-1 TRBD2 CASSEAIAGDTQYF TGTGCCAGCAGTGAAGCGATAGCGGGAGATACGCAGTATTTT
NA TRBJ1-6 TRBV18 TRBD1 CASSADRVIRSPLHF TGTGCCAGCTCAGCTGACAGGGTGATACGGTCACCCCTCCACTTT
NA TRBJ1-5 TRBV7-9 TRBD1 CASSYLGTELNQPQHF TGTGCCAGCAGCTACTTGGGGACAGAACTTAATCAGCCCCAGCATTTT
NA TRBJ2-5 TRBV29-1 NA CSVEGGAETQYF TGCAGCGTTGAGGGGGGGGCAGAGACCCAGTACTTC
NA TRBJ1-2 TRBV6-5 TRBD1 CASTYQTGDYGYTF TGTGCCAGCACCTACCAGACAGGGGACTATGGCTACACCTTC
NA TRBJ2-2 TRBV19 TRBD2 CASSIVTSGGENTGELFF TGTGCCAGTAGTATAGTAACTAGCGGGGGGGAGAACACCGGGGAGCTGTTTTTT
NA TRBJ1-5 TRBV6-5 NA CASSRQDNQPQHF TGTGCCAGCAGTCGACAGGATAATCAGCCCCAGCATTTT